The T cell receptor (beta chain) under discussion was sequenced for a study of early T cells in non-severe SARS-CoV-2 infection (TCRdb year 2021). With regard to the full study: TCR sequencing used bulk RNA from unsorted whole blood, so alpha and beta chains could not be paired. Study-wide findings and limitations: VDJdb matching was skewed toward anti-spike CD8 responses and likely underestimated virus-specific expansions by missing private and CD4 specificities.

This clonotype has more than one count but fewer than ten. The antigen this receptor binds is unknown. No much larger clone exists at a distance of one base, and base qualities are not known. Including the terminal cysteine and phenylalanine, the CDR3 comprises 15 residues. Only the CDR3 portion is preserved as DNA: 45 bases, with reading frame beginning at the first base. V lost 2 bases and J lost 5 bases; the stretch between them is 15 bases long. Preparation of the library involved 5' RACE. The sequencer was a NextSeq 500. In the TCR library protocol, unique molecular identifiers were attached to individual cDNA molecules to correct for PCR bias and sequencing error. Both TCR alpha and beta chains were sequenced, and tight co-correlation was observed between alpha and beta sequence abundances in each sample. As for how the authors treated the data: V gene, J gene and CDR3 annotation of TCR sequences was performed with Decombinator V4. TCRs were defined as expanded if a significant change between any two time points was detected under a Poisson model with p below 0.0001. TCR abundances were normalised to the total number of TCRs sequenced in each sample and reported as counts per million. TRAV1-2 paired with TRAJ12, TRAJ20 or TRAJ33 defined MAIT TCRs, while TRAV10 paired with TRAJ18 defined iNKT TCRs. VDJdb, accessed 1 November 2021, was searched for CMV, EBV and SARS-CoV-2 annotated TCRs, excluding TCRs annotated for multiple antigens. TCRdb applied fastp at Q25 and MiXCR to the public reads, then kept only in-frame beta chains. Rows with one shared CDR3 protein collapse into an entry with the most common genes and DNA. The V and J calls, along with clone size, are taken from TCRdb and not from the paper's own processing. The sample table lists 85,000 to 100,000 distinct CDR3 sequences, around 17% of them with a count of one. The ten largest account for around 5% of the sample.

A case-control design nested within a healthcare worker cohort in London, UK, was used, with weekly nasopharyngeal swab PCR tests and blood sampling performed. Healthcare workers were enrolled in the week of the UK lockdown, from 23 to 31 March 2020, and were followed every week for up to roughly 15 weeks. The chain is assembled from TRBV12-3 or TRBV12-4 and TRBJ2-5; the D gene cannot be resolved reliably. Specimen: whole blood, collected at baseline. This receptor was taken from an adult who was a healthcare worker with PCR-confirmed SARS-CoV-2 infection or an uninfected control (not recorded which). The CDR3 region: CASSLSASYMETQYF. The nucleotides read TGTGCCAGCAGTTTATCAGCTAGTTATATGGAGACCCAGTACTTC.